This is a list of T cell receptor beta chains from one sample in a study of radiotherapy plus CTLA-4 blockade in lung cancer. This table comes from immunoSEQ multiplex PCR, and its TCRdb copy is limited to in-frame clones, with some not included. The table has 45,000 to 60,000 clones, around 79% seen once. Sequences were derived from peripheral blood, sampled from a patient treated with radiotherapy plus ipilimumab. The origin of the receptors is a human donor with non-small cell lung cancer who had a complete response to radiotherapy plus ipilimumab. Each CDR3 is given with its conserved first and last residue. D genes are given only for firm matches. The size field is filled for only some rows; it gives once, few, many or a size class.

d_call	j_call	clone_size	v_call	cdr3_aa	cdr3_nt
-	TRBJ1-1	few	TRBV7-6	CASSLSSLGETEAFF	TGTGCCAGCAGCTTAAGTTCCCTTGGGGAGACTGAAGCTTTCTTT
-	TRBJ1-3	-	TRBV30	CAWGYGQHSGNTIYF	TGTGCCTGGGGTTACGGACAGCACTCTGGAAACACCATATATTTT
TRBD1	TRBJ1-1	-	TRBV13	CASSLIPLRDSMNTEAFF	TGTGCCAGCAGCTTAATTCCTTTAAGGGACAGCATGAACACTGAAGCTTTCTTT
-	TRBJ2-7	medium-sized	TRBV7-2	CASSGLGGLYEQYF	TGTGCCAGCAGCGGGTTGGGGGGGCTGTACGAGCAGTACTTC
-	TRBJ1-2	-	TRBV5-6	CASRTVVRDLNYGYTF	TGTGCCAGCAGAACGGTGGTGAGGGACTTAAACTATGGCTACACCTTC
TRBD1	TRBJ1-1	-	TRBV9	CASSVGITGEDTEAFF	TGTGCCAGCAGCGTAGGAATAACAGGGGAGGACACTGAAGCTTTCTTT
-	TRBJ1-5	-	TRBV28	CATGVTNQPQHF	TGTGCCACAGGGGTCACTAATCAGCCCCAGCATTTT
TRBD1	TRBJ2-7	-	TRBV11-2	CASSIGTGAKYEQYF	TGTGCCAGCAGCATAGGGACAGGGGCAAAGTACGAGCAGTACTTC
-	TRBJ1-2	-	TRBV2	CASSGVNYGYTF	TGTGCCAGCAGCGGGGTTAACTATGGCTACACCTTC
-	TRBJ1-5	-	TRBV30	CAWSGRGSDQPQHF	TGTGCCTGGAGTGGCAGGGGCAGCGATCAGCCCCAGCATTTT
-	TRBJ1-1	-	TRBV7-9	CASSVLDTEAFF	TGTGCCAGCAGCGTTCTAGACACTGAAGCTTTCTTT
TRBD1	TRBJ2-7	-	TRBV27	CASSLTPGTAYEQYF	TGTGCCAGCAGTTTAACACCCGGGACAGCCTACGAGCAGTACTTC
-	TRBJ2-1	-	TRBV25-1	CASSPGLQNRNNEQFF	TGTGCCAGCAGTCCTGGACTACAAAACCGTAACAATGAGCAGTTCTTC
TRBD1	TRBJ1-3	few	TRBV28	CASGTLQGSSSGNTIYF	TGTGCCAGCGGCACTCTACAGGGGTCCTCCTCTGGAAACACCATATATTTT
-	TRBJ1-1	once	TRBV4-1	CASSQEDRRLNAFF	TGCGCCAGCAGCCAAGAAGACAGGCGGTTGAACGCTTTCTTT
-	TRBJ1-5	-	TRBV5-4	CASSEGQNNQPQHF	TGTGCCAGCAGCGAAGGACAGAATAATCAGCCCCAGCATTTT
TRBD2	TRBJ2-2	-	TRBV27	CASTPGVAGVKLAGELFF	TGTGCCAGCACCCCTGGAGTAGCGGGAGTAAAGCTGGCCGGGGAGCTGTTTTTT
-	TRBJ2-4	-	TRBV18	CASSPPGLDKNIQYF	TGTGCCAGCTCACCACCGGGACTGGATAAAAACATTCAGTACTTC
TRBD1	TRBJ1-1	few	TRBV7-9	CASSTQGTEAFF	TGTGCCAGCAGCACACAGGGGACTGAAGCTTTCTTT
-	TRBJ2-7	-	TRBV7-9	CASSFRAYEQYF	TGTGCCAGCAGCTTCAGGGCTTACGAGCAGTACTTC
-	TRBJ2-6	-	TRBV28	CASSALDSSGANVLTF	TGTGCCAGCAGCGCCCTAGACAGCTCTGGGGCCAACGTCCTGACTTTC
-	TRBJ2-5	-	TRBV4-1	CASSQAAGRQETQYF	TGCGCCAGCAGCCAAGCTGCGGGCCGCCAAGAGACCCAGTACTTC
-	TRBJ1-5	once	TRBV6-1	CASRGGSNSNQPQHF	TGTGCCAGCAGGGGAGGGAGTAATAGCAATCAGCCCCAGCATTTT
TRBD1	TRBJ1-1	-	TRBV18	CASSQRQGNMNTEAFF	TGTGCCAGCTCCCAGCGACAGGGTAACATGAACACTGAAGCTTTCTTT
-	TRBJ2-5	-	TRBV30	CAWSYGGGETQYF	TGTGCCTGGAGTTACGGGGGTGGGGAGACCCAGTACTTC
-	TRBJ2-1	few	TRBV27	CASSLLQGWDEQFF	TGTGCCAGCAGTTTATTACAGGGATGGGATGAGCAGTTCTTC
-	TRBJ2-7	few	TRBV6-1	CASSDRGYEQYF	TGTGCCAGCAGTGACAGGGGTTACGAGCAGTACTTC
-	TRBJ1-4	-	TRBV30	CAWSQGSDNEKLFF	TGTGCCTGGAGCCAGGGGTCGGATAATGAAAAACTGTTTTTT
TRBD1	TRBJ2-7	-	TRBV7-2	CASSTDRGGEQYF	TGTGCCAGCAGCACCGACAGGGGAGGCGAGCAGTACTTC
-	TRBJ1-2	few	TRBV11-2	CASSPTGVGYGYTF	TGTGCCAGCAGCCCGACGGGGGTAGGCTATGGCTACACCTTC
-	TRBJ2-1	-	TRBV7-2	CASSLGGQDYNEQFF	TGTGCCAGCAGCTTAGGAGGGCAGGACTACAATGAGCAGTTCTTC
-	TRBJ2-3	-	TRBV6-1	CASSEVGSRITDTQYF	TGTGCCAGCAGTGAAGTGGGTAGCAGAATCACAGATACGCAGTATTTT
TRBD1	TRBJ1-2	-	TRBV15	CATSSGTGVLYGYTF	TGTGCCACCAGCTCAGGGACAGGGGTGCTCTATGGCTACACCTTC
TRBD1	TRBJ1-4	few	TRBV6-1	CASSEEAGVGDSEKLFF	TGTGCCAGCAGTGAAGAGGCAGGCGTTGGGGACAGTGAAAAACTGTTTTTT
-	TRBJ1-5	-	TRBV19	CASTTRSGQPQHF	TGTGCCAGTACCACTCGGTCAGGACAGCCCCAGCATTTT
-	TRBJ2-2	-	TRBV10-3	CAISGQSGPNTGELFF	TGTGCCATCAGTGGGCAGAGCGGGCCGAACACCGGGGAGCTGTTTTTT
-	TRBJ1-2	-	TRBV30	CAWTAGGARGYTF	TGTGCCTGGACCGCGGGGGGGGCTCGGGGCTACACCTTC